A single sample gave rise to the 21 T cell receptor beta chains below, sequenced in a study of OX40 agonist ivuxolimab in advanced cancers. The table came from immunoSEQ multiplex PCR; TCRdb's copy has only in-frame clones and leaves some out. The sample carries 60,000 to 100,000 clones, over 85% recorded once. The input for sequencing was CD4+ or CD8+ T cells sorted from blood, taken in a trial of the OX40 agonist ivuxolimab. Receptors originate from an adult with an advanced solid tumor such as melanoma, head and neck, liver or kidney cancer.

The V call is TRBV27, the J call TRBJ1-1; D is perhaps TRBD1 (5 bases). Trimming pared 3 bases from V and 0 bases from J, leaving 8 bases between. Germline CDR1 and CDR2: MNHEY and SMNVEV (reference sequence). This CDR3 has 14 amino acids. Here the CDR3 DNA reads TGTGCCAGCAGTTTGGGGGGGGTGAACACTGAAGCTTTCTTT. It yields the protein CASSLGGVNTEAFF.

The chain links TRBV29-1 to TRBJ2-7; 8 bases fit TRBD1. Per germline, CDR1 SQVTM and CDR2 ANQGSEA. V trimming: 4 bases; J trimming: 6 bases; junction bases outside the gene matches: 5. CDR3 length: 12 residues. This chain's CDR3 is CSVVTGGREQYF. CDR3 sequence (DNA): TGCAGCGTTGTCACAGGGGGTCGCGAGCAGTACTTC.

The V gene is TRBV23-1, the J gene TRBJ1-4; possibly TRBD1 for D (5 bases). TRBV23-1 is labeled an ORF, and its function is uncertain. V lost 3 bases, J lost 8 bases, and 22 bases lay in between. The length of the CDR3 is 17 residues. CDR3 nucleotide sequence: TGCGCCAGCAGTCACCACGGGGCCCCGGGAACCAGAGAAAAACTGTTTTTT. It yields the protein CASSHHGAPGTREKLFF.

The chain combines TRBV5-1 with TRBJ1-2; 8 positions agree with TRBD1. V lost 3 bases and J lost 9; bases outside the gene matches: 13. Germline V gene data show CDR1 as SGHRS and CDR2 as YFSETQ. The CDR3 is 15 residues long. CDR3: CASSWGAGTGISYTF. The CDR3 DNA reads TGCGCCAGCAGCTGGGGGGCCGGGACAGGAATTAGCTACACCTTC.

The chain is built from TRBV27 and TRBJ2-7; TRBD1 is a possible D gene (6 bases). V gave up 2 bases and J gave up 2 bases, with 10 bases separating them. This CDR3 has 14 residues. The germline V gene encodes CDR1 MNHEY and CDR2 SMNVEV (reference sequence). The CDR3 coding sequence is TGTGCCAGCAGTTTAATGGGGGCCACCTACGAGCAGTACTTC. This codes for CASSLMGATYEQYF.

The V and J genes are TRBV6-1 and TRBJ1-5, with TRBD1 as a possible D gene (5 bases). Germline V lookup: CDR1 MNHNS, CDR2 SASEGT. Trimming left V 6 bases short and J 7 bases short, with 13 bases between. This CDR3 spans 13 amino acids. The DNA of the CDR3 is TGTGCCAGCAGGACGGGGGTGGGGCAGCCCCAGCATTTT. Protein: CASRTGVGQPQHF.

The CDR3 protein is CASSLDFPGRGTEAFF. In nucleotides, the CDR3 is TGCGCCAGCAGCTTGGATTTTCCGGGTCGAGGGACTGAAGCTTTCTTT. The chain combines TRBV5-1 with TRBJ1-1; D gene uncertain. The CDR3 contains 16 residues. Germline CDR1 and CDR2: SGHRS and YFSETQ. Trimming removed 0 bases from V and 5 bases from J, with 17 bases in between.

This rearrangement joins TRBV18 to TRBJ2-1; 8 bases line up with TRBD1. Trimming took 0 bases from V and 6 from J; bases not matched to a gene: 10. Germline-derived CDR1 and CDR2 are KGHSH and LQKENI. The CDR3 loop spans 17 amino acids. CDR3 DNA: TGTGCCAGCTCACCACCCACGGGGACAGGCCGGAGCAATGAGCAGTTCTTC. This codes for CASSPPTGTGRSNEQFF.

The J gene is TRBJ1-2, the V gene TRBV27; D gene unclear. This CDR3 is built from 15 residues. Germline V lookup: CDR1 MNHEY, CDR2 SMNVEV (reference sequence). V lost 2 bases and J lost 2, with 12 bases in between. In nucleotides, the CDR3 is TGTGCCAGCAGTTTACGGTCGGATCCAAACTATGGCTACACCTTC. Its translation is CASSLRSDPNYGYTF.

A single count supports this clone. The V call is TRBV10-1, the J call TRBJ2-3, with TRBD1 matching 9 bases. The germline CDR1 and CDR2 sequences are WNHNN and SYGVQD (reference sequence). The ends lost 5 bases at V and 4 bases at J; junction bases unmatched: 22. The CDR3 is 20 residues long. CDR3 residues: CASSWDSKGTGKSLADTQYF. For the CDR3, the DNA is TGCGCCAGCAGTTGGGATTCAAAAGGGACAGGGAAATCCCTGGCAGATACGCAGTATTTT.

The gene calls are TRBV28 and TRBJ2-7; D uncertain. The CDR3 extends over 18 amino acids. Germline CDR1 is MDHEN and CDR2 is SYDVKM. Trimming shortened V by 2 bases and J by 1 base, and 21 bases separated the two germline ends. The CDR3 sequence is CASSLAKGDPSLSYEQYF. The CDR3 DNA reads as TGTGCCAGCAGTTTAGCGAAGGGTGATCCTTCGCTATCCTACGAGCAGTACTTC.

The chain links TRBV7-9 to TRBJ2-3; 8 positions agree with TRBD1. The germline gives CDR1 SEHNR, CDR2 FQNEAQ (reference sequence). Germline trimming cut 6 bases from V and 5 bases from J; bases unmatched to any gene: 10. CDR3 length: 15 residues. CDR3 region: CASSPRGQVLDTQYF. DNA for the CDR3: TGTGCCAGCAGTCCTAGGGGACAGGTCTTAGATACGCAGTATTTT.

The chain is built from TRBV2 and TRBJ2-7; D is possibly TRBD1 (6 bases). Per the germline V gene, CDR1 is SNHLY and CDR2 is FYNNEI. The CDR3 is 13 residues long. V was pared by 6 bases and J by 6 bases, with 15 bases between. This chain's CDR3 is CASRTPQGLEQYF. In nucleotides, the CDR3 is TGTGCCAGCAGGACCCCACAGGGCCTCGAGCAGTACTTC.

The chain couples TRBV6-5 to TRBJ2-3, with a tentative D call TRBD2 (6 bases). V was pared by 0 bases and J by 2 bases, with 12 bases between. Germline values: CDR1 MNHEY, CDR2 SVGAGI. The CDR3 covers 16 residues. CDR3 DNA sequence: TGTGCCAGCAGTTACTCCCCGGGGAGGCTCACAGATACGCAGTATTTT. It is translated as CASSYSPGRLTDTQYF.

The chain is built from TRBV7-9 and TRBJ2-1, with TRBD2 identical over 10 bases. Germline CDR1 SEHNR, CDR2 FQNEAQ (reference sequence). The ends lost 7 bases at V and 6 bases at J; junction bases unmatched: 3. This CDR3 has 13 amino acids. The CDR3 protein is CASIGLAVNEQFF. The CDR3, as DNA: TGTGCCAGCATCGGACTAGCGGTCAATGAGCAGTTCTTC.

This chain connects TRBV27 to TRBJ2-4, with a tentative D call TRBD1 (5 bases). This CDR3 region has 14 residues. The germline V gene has CDR1 MNHEY and CDR2 SMNVEV (reference sequence). V dropped 3 bases and J dropped 8 bases, with 14 bases sitting between them. This chain's CDR3 is CASSLMSGKDIQYF. The CDR3 nucleotides are TGTGCCAGCAGTTTGATGTCAGGGAAGGACATTCAGTACTTC.

This chain joins TRBV9 and TRBJ1-3; 10 nucleotides agree with TRBD1. V shed 3 bases and J 2 bases; nucleotides not matched to a gene: 11. The CDR3 runs 18 residues. Germline-derived CDR1 and CDR2 are SGDLS and YYNGEE. DNA of the CDR3: TGTGCCAGCAGCGAGGGGTCCGGGACAGGGGATCCTGGAAACACCATATATTTT. Its protein is CASSEGSGTGDPGNTIYF.

The chain joins TRBV25-1 to TRBJ2-2; tentatively, D is TRBD2 (5 bases). Looked up from germline, CDR1 is MGHDK and CDR2 is SYGVNS. The CDR3 has 14 amino acids. V was trimmed by 1 base and J by 6 bases, leaving 9 bases between them. This chain's CDR3 is CASSEWPEAGELFF. CDR3 nucleotide sequence: TGTGCCAGCAGTGAATGGCCGGAGGCCGGGGAGCTGTTTTTT.

This clone has a single count. This chain joins TRBV9 and TRBJ2-7; TRBD1 matches at 7 bases. Germline V gene lookup returns CDR1 SGDLS and CDR2 YYNGEE. V lost 0 bases and J lost 7; bases outside the gene matches: 4. The CDR3 runs to 13 residues. The CDR3 is CASSVGQGVEQYF. CDR3 nucleotide sequence: TGTGCCAGCAGCGTAGGACAGGGTGTGGAGCAGTACTTC.

This chain joins TRBV27 and TRBJ1-1; 7 bases agree with TRBD1. The V gene end was trimmed by 3 bases and the J gene end by 8 bases; junction bases not matched to a gene: 0. Germline loops: CDR1 MNHEY, CDR2 SMNVEV (reference sequence). The CDR3 contains 11 residues. CDR3 nucleotides: TGTGCCAGCAGTTTCAGGGGGGAAGCTTTCTTT. It translates to CASSFRGEAFF.

The J gene is TRBJ1-1, the V gene TRBV7-8; possible D gene TRBD1, 5 bases. Trimming removed 3 bases at V and 5 bases at J, with 16 bases between. CDR3 length equals 15 residues. Germline CDR1 is SGHVS and CDR2 is FQNEAQ. The CDR3 DNA reads as TGTGCCAGCAGCTTGTGGACTCTCGAGGGGACTGAAGCTTTCTTT. Translated: CASSLWTLEGTEAFF.